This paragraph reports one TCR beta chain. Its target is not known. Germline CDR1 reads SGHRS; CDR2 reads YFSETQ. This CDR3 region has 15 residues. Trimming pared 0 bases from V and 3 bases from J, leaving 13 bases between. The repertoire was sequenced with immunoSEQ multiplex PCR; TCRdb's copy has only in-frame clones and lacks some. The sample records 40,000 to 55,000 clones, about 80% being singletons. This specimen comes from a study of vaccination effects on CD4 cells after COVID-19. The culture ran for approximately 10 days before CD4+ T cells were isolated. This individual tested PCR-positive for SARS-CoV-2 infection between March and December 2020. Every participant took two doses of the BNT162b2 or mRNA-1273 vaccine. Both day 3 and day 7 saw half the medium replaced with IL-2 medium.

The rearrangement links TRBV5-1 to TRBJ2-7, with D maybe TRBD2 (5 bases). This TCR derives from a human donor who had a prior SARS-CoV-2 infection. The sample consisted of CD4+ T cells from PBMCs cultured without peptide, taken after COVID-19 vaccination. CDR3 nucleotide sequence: TGCGCCAGCAGCTTGGGTCCTAGCCCTGACTACGAGCAGTACTTC. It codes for CASSLGPSPDYEQYF.